This entry concerns a single T cell receptor beta chain. This sample was taken from a study of control samples from healthy donors and cancer patients. TCRdb's table, derived via immunoSEQ multiplex PCR, lists solely in-frame clones and lacks some. The data contain 120,000 to 150,000 clones, about nine tenths of them singletons. The CDR3 loop spans 13 amino acids. V gave up 3 bases and J gave up 5 bases, with 10 bases separating them. In germline, CDR1 is SGHTA, CDR2 FQGNSA. The gene calls are TRBV7-2 and TRBJ2-5, with no clear D. The receptor was isolated from a man younger than 45 in good health. Sequences were obtained from blood. The CDR3 spells CASSFMGLETQYF. The CDR3 nucleotides read TGTGCCAGCAGCTTCATGGGGTTGGAGACCCAGTACTTC.